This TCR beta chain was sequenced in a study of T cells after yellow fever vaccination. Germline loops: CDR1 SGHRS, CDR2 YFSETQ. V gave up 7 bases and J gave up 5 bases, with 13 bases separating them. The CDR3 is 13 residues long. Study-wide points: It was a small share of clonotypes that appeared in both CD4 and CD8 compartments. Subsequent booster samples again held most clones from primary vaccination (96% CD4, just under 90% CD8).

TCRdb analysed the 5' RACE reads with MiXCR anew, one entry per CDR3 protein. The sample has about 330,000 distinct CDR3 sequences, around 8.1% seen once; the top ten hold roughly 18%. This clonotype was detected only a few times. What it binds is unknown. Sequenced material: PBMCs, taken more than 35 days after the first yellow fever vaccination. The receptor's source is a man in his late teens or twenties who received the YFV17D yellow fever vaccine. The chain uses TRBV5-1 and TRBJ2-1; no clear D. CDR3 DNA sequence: TGCGCCAGCGGTCAAATAGGGAACAATGAGCAGTTCTTC. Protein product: CASGQIGNNEQFF.